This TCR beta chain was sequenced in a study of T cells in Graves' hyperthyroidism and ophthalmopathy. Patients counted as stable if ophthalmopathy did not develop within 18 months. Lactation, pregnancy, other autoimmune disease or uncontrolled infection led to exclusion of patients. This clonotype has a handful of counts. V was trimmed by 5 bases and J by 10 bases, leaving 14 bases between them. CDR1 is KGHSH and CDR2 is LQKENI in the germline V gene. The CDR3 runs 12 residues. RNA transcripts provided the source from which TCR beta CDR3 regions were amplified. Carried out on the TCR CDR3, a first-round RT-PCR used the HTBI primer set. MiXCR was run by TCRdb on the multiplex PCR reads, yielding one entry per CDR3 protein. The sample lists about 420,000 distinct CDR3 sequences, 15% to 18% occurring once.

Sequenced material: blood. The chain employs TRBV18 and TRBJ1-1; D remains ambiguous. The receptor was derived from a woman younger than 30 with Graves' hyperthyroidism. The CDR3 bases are TGTGCCAGCTCATCCAACTTGGAGGGAGCTTTCTTT. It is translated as CASSSNLEGAFF.